Listed below are T cell receptor beta chains from one sample, sequenced in a study of cytomegalovirus exposure and HLA in healthy donors. This table comes from immunoSEQ multiplex PCR, and its TCRdb copy is limited to in-frame clones, with some not included. Seen here are about 160,000 clones, 60% to 80% observed once, and the top ten hold around 0.97%. The sequenced sample was PBMCs. Every receptor here comes from a woman in her fifties or sixties in good health and CMV-seropositive. CDR3s include the opening cysteine and the closing phenylalanine or tryptophan. The D gene is left open where the match is weak. Clone size is not always given. Where it is, it says once, few, many or a class for expanded clones.

clone_size	j_call	v_call	d_call	cdr3_nt	cdr3_aa
once	TRBJ2-1	TRBV7-9	TRBD2	TGTGCCAGCAGCTTAGGGGCGGGCGGGGGTGAGCAGTTCTTC	CASSLGAGGGEQFF
few	TRBJ1-4	TRBV29-1	TRBD1	TGCAGCGTTGGAGGAATTTCGGGACAGGGAAGGTTTTTT	CSVGGISGQGRFF
few	TRBJ2-7	TRBV28	NA	TGTGCCAGCAGTTCCCCACAGGGATCGGCTTACGAGCAGTACTTC	CASSSPQGSAYEQYF
few	TRBJ1-2	TRBV4-1	TRBD1	TGCGCCAGCAGCCAATTCGAGGGGGCCCCCTCTAACTATGGCTACACCTTC	CASSQFEGAPSNYGYTF
NA	TRBJ1-2	TRBV28	TRBD1	TGTGCCAGCACGACAGGGGACTATGGCTACACCTTC	CASTTGDYGYTF
NA	TRBJ1-2	TRBV19	NA	TGTGCCAGTAGTAGGGCAGCCTATGGCTACACCTTC	CASSRAAYGYTF
NA	TRBJ1-5	TRBV2	NA	TGTGCCAGCAGTGAAGCAGCTCTCCAGGGTCCCACCCAAAATCGTCAGCCCCAGCATTTT	CASSEAALQGPTQNRQPQHF
NA	TRBJ1-2	TRBV9	NA	TGTGCCAGCAGCGTAGGGGGAGGTGGCTACACCTTC	CASSVGGGGYTF
few	TRBJ1-1	TRBV2	NA	TGTGCCAGCACCGGGGGGATGAGGGCTTTCTTT	CASTGGMRAFF
NA	TRBJ2-2	TRBV7-6	TRBD1	TGTGCCAGCAGCACCTCCATGGGGGACAGCAACACCGGGGAGCTGTTTTTT	CASSTSMGDSNTGELFF
once	TRBJ2-7	TRBV27	TRBD1	TGTGCCAGCAGTTTTCGACAGGGGGCCTACGAGCAGTACTTC	CASSFRQGAYEQYF
NA	TRBJ2-1	TRBV5-4	NA	TGTGCCAGCAGCGACGTGAGGGGGGGCTACTCTGCTCGGCATGAGCAGTTCTTC	CASSDVRGGYSARHEQFF
few	TRBJ1-1	TRBV19	NA	TGTGCCAGCCGCGCGGAGGGATTGAACACTGAAGCTTTCTTT	CASRAEGLNTEAFF
NA	TRBJ1-2	TRBV6-5	TRBD1	TGTGCCAGCAGGACAGGGAGCGCTGGCTACACCTTC	CASRTGSAGYTF
NA	TRBJ1-4	TRBV2	NA	TGTGCCAGCAGTGAAAACAGGATTGCAACTAATGAAAAACTGTTTTTT	CASSENRIATNEKLFF
NA	TRBJ1-1	TRBV5-6	NA	TGTGCCAGCAGCTTGTTCATGTCGAACACTGAAGCTTTCTTT	CASSLFMSNTEAFF
NA	TRBJ1-2	TRBV2	NA	TGTGCCAGCAGTTCCCCGGGAATCTCATTGTATGGCTACACCTTC	CASSSPGISLYGYTF
NA	TRBJ2-3	TRBV4-3	TRBD2	TGCGCCAGCAGCCAAGATTTTTTGCGGGGGGGGACAGATACGCAGTATTTT	CASSQDFLRGGTDTQYF
NA	TRBJ1-6	TRBV6-5	NA	TGTGCCAGCAGTTTGTATCCAGGGTTGGGTAATTCACCCCTCCACTTT	CASSLYPGLGNSPLHF
NA	TRBJ1-2	TRBV9	TRBD1	TGTGCCAGCAGTATGGCCGGGACAGGGATTCACTACACCTTC	CASSMAGTGIHYTF
NA	TRBJ2-1	TRBV7-9	TRBD1	TGTGCCAGCAGCTTAGAACAGGGGGTATACAATGAGCAGTTCTTC	CASSLEQGVYNEQFF
once	TRBJ2-7	TRBV27	NA	TGTGCCAGCAGTTTATCTCAGACAGGACTCTCCTACGAGCAGTACTTC	CASSLSQTGLSYEQYF
few	TRBJ1-1	TRBV6-4	NA	TGTGCCAGCAGTGCAGAGGAGAACACTGAAGCTTTCTTT	CASSAEENTEAFF
NA	TRBJ1-1	TRBV7-9	TRBD1	TGTGCCAGCAGCCTCCTGGGACAGCGGAACACTGAAGCTTTCTTT	CASSLLGQRNTEAFF
NA	TRBJ2-3	TRBV5-1	TRBD2	TGCGCCAGCAGCGAGTTTAGCGGGGGGTTACCAGATACGCAGTATTTT	CASSEFSGGLPDTQYF
NA	TRBJ1-2	TRBV5-1	NA	TGCGCCAGCAGCTTGGGTGACAGGAGCTATGGCTACACCTTC	CASSLGDRSYGYTF
NA	TRBJ2-1	TRBV5-6	TRBD1	TGTGCCAGCAGCCCTAGACAGGGGGCGATCTACAATGAGCAGTTCTTC	CASSPRQGAIYNEQFF
NA	TRBJ1-1	TRBV2	NA	TGTGCCAGCAGTGGGGAGGGTGAGACTGAAGCTTTCTTT	CASSGEGETEAFF
NA	TRBJ2-3	TRBV5-4	NA	TGCGCCAGCAGCCCCTCCGGGGGTAGCGGAAGCACAGATACGCAGTATTTT	CASSPSGGSGSTDTQYF
few	TRBJ2-7	TRBV2	TRBD2	TGTGCCAGCAGCGTCTCCGGGACTAGCAAGTCGGGCGAGCAGTACTTC	CASSVSGTSKSGEQYF
NA	TRBJ2-7	TRBV5-5	TRBD2	TGTGCCAGCAGCGGGACTAGCGAGCAGTACTTC	CASSGTSEQYF
NA	TRBJ1-3	TRBV2	NA	TGTGCCAGCGGCACAGATTCTGGAAACACCATATATTTT	CASGTDSGNTIYF
NA	TRBJ2-5	TRBV27	TRBD2	TGTGCCAGCCGAAACAGACTAGCGGGGGGAGAGACCCAGTACTTC	CASRNRLAGGETQYF
NA	TRBJ2-4	TRBV28	TRBD2	TGTGCCAGCAGTTCAGCGGGGGCAGCCAAAAACATTCAGTACTTC	CASSSAGAAKNIQYF